These 27 T cell receptor beta chains share one sample of origin, sequenced in a study of PD-L1 blockade in urothelial cancer. Clones were sequenced by immunoSEQ multiplex PCR, and TCRdb holds only the in-frame ones, with some missing. The repertoire holds 98,000 or so clones, with roughly 90% as singletons. Sample time point: pretreatment peripheral blood. The input for sequencing was PBMCs, taken around atezolizumab (anti-PD-L1) treatment. These receptors all come from a man aged 55 to 70 with urothelial cancer.

The DNA for the CDR3 is TGTGCCAGCAGCTTGGCAGGAGGGCCCCACGGGGAGCTGTTTTTT. Its protein product is CASSLAGGPHGELFF. This chain connects TRBV5-4 to TRBJ2-2; a possible D gene is TRBD2 (6 bases). Trimming pared 0 bases from V and 7 bases from J, leaving 13 bases between. The CDR3 is made up of 15 amino acids. Germline-derived CDR1 and CDR2 are SGHNT and YYREEE (reference sequence).

J is TRBJ2-1 and V is TRBV11-2; TRBD2 matches 7 bases. V trimming: 0 bases; J trimming: 3 bases; junction bases outside the gene matches: 5. The CDR3 is 16 amino acids. Per the germline V gene, CDR1 is SGHAT and CDR2 is FQNNGV. The CDR3 DNA sequence: TGTGCCAGCAGCTTAGAAGGAGCGGGATTCTACAATGAGCAGTTCTTC. Translation gives CASSLEGAGFYNEQFF.

This rearrangement joins TRBV7-9 to TRBJ2-7, with D tentatively TRBD2 (5 bases). V was cut by 2 bases and J by 3 bases, with 20 bases left in between. Per the germline V gene, CDR1 is SEHNR and CDR2 is FQNEAQ (reference sequence). The CDR3 is 17 amino acids. The CDR3 DNA is TGTGCCAGCAGCTTATCCCCATATGGACGGGATTACTACGAGCAGTACTTC. Protein sequence: CASSLSPYGRDYYEQYF.

V usage is TRBV7-9 and J usage is TRBJ2-7; TRBD2 matches 10 bases. CDR1 and CDR2 from the germline V gene are SEHNR and FQNEAQ (reference sequence). After removal of 4 bases from V and 3 bases from J, the junction contained 9 bases not matched to a gene. The CDR3 totals 16 residues. This CDR3 is CASSSVSGRTYYEQYF. DNA for the CDR3: TGTGCCAGCAGCTCCGTTAGCGGGAGGACATACTACGAGCAGTACTTC.

V gene TRBV10-3 combines with J gene TRBJ2-1; 9 nucleotides agree with TRBD2. In germline, CDR1 is ENHRY, CDR2 SYGVKD. The CDR3 is 13 residues long. Trimming took 6 bases from V and 8 from J; bases not matched to a gene: 5. The CDR3 here is CAISVAGVDEQFF. CDR3 nucleotide sequence: TGTGCCATCAGCGTAGCGGGGGTAGATGAGCAGTTCTTC.

The CDR3: CAWSRIGLADLTLYNEQFF. DNA of the CDR3: TGTGCCTGGAGTAGGATAGGACTAGCGGACCTGACGTTATACAATGAGCAGTTCTTC. This chain links TRBV30 with TRBJ2-1; 10 bases are a match to TRBD2. The CDR3 spans 19 residues. Germline loops: CDR1 GTSNPN, CDR2 SVGIG (reference sequence). The V gene end was trimmed by 2 bases and the J gene end by 4 bases; junction bases not matched to a gene: 17. Full variable domain (missing parts from reference TRBV30 and TRBJ2-1): SQTIHQWPATLVQPVGSPLSLECTVEGTSNPNLYWYRQAAGRGLQLLFYSVGIGQISSEVPQNLSASRPQDRQFILSSKKLLLSDSGFYLCAWSRIGLADLTLYNEQFFGPGTRLTVL.

The chain has TRBV20-1 and TRBJ1-4, with 10 nucleotides matching TRBD1. Trimming at V came to 5 bases and at J to 17 bases, leaving 8 bases not matched to a gene. CDR1 DFQATT and CDR2 SNEGSKA come from the germline V gene (reference sequence). The CDR3 consists of 11 residues. The DNA for the CDR3 is TGCAGTGCTGGGGGTTGGGACAGGGGTTTTTTT. It codes for CSAGGWDRGFF.

This clone was recorded once. The rearrangement links TRBV6-6 to TRBJ2-6, with unresolved D. V was pared by 6 bases and J by 0 bases, with 12 bases between. From germline, CDR1 is MNHNY and CDR2 SVGAGI (reference sequence). The CDR3 is 16 residues long. The CDR3 spells CASREELSSGANVLTF. The CDR3 bases are TGTGCCAGCAGAGAGGAATTGAGCTCTGGGGCCAACGTCCTGACTTTC.

V usage is TRBV28 and J usage is TRBJ2-5, with TRBD1 matching over 10 bases. Germline V gives CDR1 MDHEN, CDR2 SYDVKM. The CDR3 length is 16 residues. V trimming: 4 bases; J trimming: 4 bases; junction bases outside the gene matches: 9. This chain's CDR3 is CASSWAGTGETETQYF. DNA of the CDR3: TGTGCCAGCAGTTGGGCCGGGACAGGGGAAACAGAGACCCAGTACTTC.

This clone was recorded only once. V and J are TRBV27 and TRBJ2-1; D may be TRBD2 (5 bases). Germline values: CDR1 MNHEY, CDR2 SMNVEV (reference sequence). The CDR3 is 17 residues long. Trimming removed 5 bases from V and 2 bases from J, with 19 bases in between. The CDR3 DNA reads as TGTGCCAGCAGTCCACCGAAGACTATGCTTACCTACAATGAGCAGTTCTTC. It specifies CASSPPKTMLTYNEQFF.

The count of this clone is one. The genes are TRBV6-1 and TRBJ2-6; TRBD2 might be the D (5 bases). CDR1 is MNHNS, CDR2 SASEGT, per germline. The length of the CDR3 is 15 residues. Trimming removed 8 bases from V and 0 bases from J, with 11 bases in between. The CDR3 here is CASHSESSGANVLTF. The DNA for the CDR3 is TGTGCCAGCCATAGCGAGAGCTCTGGGGCCAACGTCCTGACTTTC.

The chain joins TRBV6-5 to TRBJ1-5, with a possible D match to TRBD1 (6 bases). Germline V lookup: CDR1 MNHEY, CDR2 SVGAGI. CDR3 length: 14 amino acids. V was clipped by 6 bases and J by 8 bases, with 17 bases between them. Here the CDR3 reads CASSPTGFREPQHF. The CDR3 DNA follows: TGTGCCAGCAGCCCCACAGGGTTCAGGGAGCCCCAGCATTTT.

The rearrangement links TRBV7-2 to TRBJ2-3, with 7 nucleotides matching TRBD2. The CDR3 is 16 residues long. Trimming cost V 0 bases and J 2 bases; bases outside gene matches: 5. Germline CDR1 reads SGHTA; CDR2 reads FQGNSA. The CDR3 loop is CASSLAGRGVTDTQYF. As DNA, the CDR3 is TGTGCCAGCAGCTTAGCTGGTCGGGGGGTCACAGATACGCAGTATTTT.

Notes on this clone: The same CDR3 also results from other DNA sequences found in this sample. This rearrangement joins TRBV4-3 to TRBJ2-7; TRBD1 aligns across 9 bases. The germline V gene encodes CDR1 LGHNA and CDR2 YSLEER. The CDR3 runs to 15 residues. J lost 1 base, V lost 0 bases, and 1 base had no gene match. Written as DNA, the CDR3 is TGCGCCAGCAGCCAAGAGACAGGGGGGTCCTACGAGCAGTACTTC. The encoded protein is CASSQETGGSYEQYF.

This chain uses TRBV29-1 with TRBJ2-3; TRBD2 might be the D (5 bases). The CDR3 consists of 14 residues. Germline V gives CDR1 SQVTM, CDR2 ANQGSEA. V was pared by 3 bases and J by 2 bases, with 12 bases between. Written as DNA, the CDR3 is TGCAGCGTTGATAGGCTGGACTCCACAGATACGCAGTATTTT. Protein: CSVDRLDSTDTQYF.

This chain uses TRBV28 with TRBJ2-1, with 7 nucleotides matching TRBD2. Germline V gives CDR1 MDHEN, CDR2 SYDVKM. The J segment lost 5 bases and the V segment lost 3 bases, leaving 13 bases of the junction unmatched. The CDR3 runs 17 residues. Written as DNA, the CDR3 is TGTGCCAGCAGTTTGGGGGGGGTCACGGGTGGGGACAATGAGCAGTTCTTC. Amino acids: CASSLGGVTGGDNEQFF. The full variable domain, completed using reference TRBV28 and TRBJ2-1, is DVKVTQSSRYLVKRTGEKVFLECVQDMDHENMFWYRQDPGLGLRLIYFSYDVKMKEKGDIPEGYSVSREKKERFSLILESASTNQTSMYLCASSLGGVTGGDNEQFFGPGTRLTVL.

This clone was seen once. J is TRBJ1-1 and V is TRBV2; 7 nucleotides agree with TRBD1. Looked up from germline, CDR1 is SNHLY and CDR2 is FYNNEI. J gave up 2 bases and V 5 bases, and 5 bases lay outside the gene matches. CDR3 size: 14 residues. In DNA, the CDR3 is TGTGCCAGCAGTCCCGACAGGGTCAACACTGAAGCTTTCTTT. Its protein is CASSPDRVNTEAFF.

This sequence joins TRBV2 and TRBJ2-3; TRBD1 aligns across 9 bases. The junction had 8 bases not matched to a gene; V was cut back by 5 bases and J by 5 bases. The germline gives CDR1 SNHLY, CDR2 FYNNEI. CDR3 length: 15 amino acids. The CDR3 is CASSPDRGTGDTQYF. As DNA, the CDR3 is TGTGCCAGCAGTCCGGACAGGGGCACCGGAGATACGCAGTATTTT.

The chain joins TRBV2 to TRBJ2-1, with D perhaps matching TRBD1 (5 bases). Trimming left V 4 bases short and J 7 bases short, with 11 bases between. This CDR3 has 13 amino acids. Germline CDR1 SNHLY, CDR2 FYNNEI. The CDR3 nucleotides read TGTGCCAGCAGTGGTTTAGGGGTTAATGAGCAGTTCTTC. It is translated as CASSGLGVNEQFF. Complete variable domain (other parts from reference TRBV2 and TRBJ2-1): EPEVTQTPSHQVTQMGQEVILRCVPISNHLYFYWYRQILGQKVEFLVSFYNNEISEKSEIFDDQFSVERPDGSNFTLKIRSTKLEDSAMYFCASSGLGVNEQFFGPGTRLTVL.

The chain recombines TRBV19 with TRBJ2-7; the D gene is possibly TRBD2 (5 bases). CDR1 and CDR2 (germline): LNHDA, SQIVND (reference sequence). This CDR3 has 14 residues. The V and J ends lost 6 bases and 0 bases respectively, with 12 bases between them. CDR3: CASSRGSSSYEQYF. The CDR3 bases are TGTGCCAGTAGCCGGGGTAGTAGCTCCTACGAGCAGTACTTC.

V usage is TRBV28 and J usage is TRBJ2-7; 7 bases fit TRBD2. Germline CDR1 and CDR2: MDHEN and SYDVKM. The CDR3 contains 16 residues. With V trimmed by 5 bases and J by 2 bases, 12 bases remained unmatched. CDR3 in DNA: TGTGCCAGCAGTCCGCTCCACACTAGCGTCACCTACGAGCAGTACTTC. Its translation is CASSPLHTSVTYEQYF. Based on the CDR3 plus reference TRBV28 and TRBJ2-7, the full variable domain is DVKVTQSSRYLVKRTGEKVFLECVQDMDHENMFWYRQDPGLGLRLIYFSYDVKMKEKGDIPEGYSVSREKKERFSLILESASTNQTSMYLCASSPLHTSVTYEQYFGPGTRLTVT.

Of note for this clone: The same CDR3 can be traced to other DNA sequences in this sample. The chain employs TRBV5-1 and TRBJ2-5; 15 bases agree with TRBD2. V lost 4 bases and J lost 2; bases outside the gene matches: 3. Germline V gene sequence: CDR1 SGHRS, CDR2 YFSETQ. The CDR3 consists of 16 residues. CDR3 bases: TGCGCCAGCAGCCTCGGACTAGCGGGGGGGCAAGAGACCCAGTACTTC. This sequence encodes CASSLGLAGGQETQYF.

The gene calls are TRBV6-5 and TRBJ2-1; D possibly corresponds to TRBD1 (6 bases). The CDR3 covers 13 residues. Germline CDR1 reads MNHEY; CDR2 reads SVGAGI. Trimming removed 6 bases at V and 7 bases at J, with 13 bases between. CDR3 in DNA: TGTGCCAGCAGGATAACAGGGTTGAATGAGCAGTTCTTC. Its translation is CASRITGLNEQFF.

The V and J genes are TRBV6-1 and TRBJ2-1; the match to TRBD1 covers 9 bases. In germline, CDR1 is MNHNS, CDR2 SASEGT. J lost 4 bases, V lost 1 base, and 2 bases had no gene match. The CDR3 spans 15 residues. CDR3 coding DNA: TGTGCCAGCAGTGAAGGGGGACAGGGTTACAATGAGCAGTTCTTC. Translating gives CASSEGGQGYNEQFF.

CDR3 residues: CSVAPRGSYIQYF. DNA of the CDR3: TGCAGCGTTGCCCCAAGGGGCAGTTACATTCAGTACTTC. This chain links TRBV29-1 with TRBJ2-4; a weak D match, TRBD1 (5 bases). The CDR3 is 13 residues long. With 4 bases removed from V and 8 bases from J, the gap between germline ends came to 15 bases. The germline V gene encodes CDR1 SQVTM and CDR2 ANQGSEA.

This sequence joins TRBV30 and TRBJ2-3, with a tentative D call TRBD2 (6 bases). Germline V gene data show CDR1 as GTSNPN and CDR2 as SVGIG (reference sequence). This CDR3 is built from 13 residues. Trimming took 4 bases from V and 2 from J, leaving 10 bases between them. The CDR3 region has the DNA TGTGCCTGGAAGGGACTCCCCACAGATACGCAGTATTTT. Amino acids: CAWKGLPTDTQYF.

The rearrangement links TRBV12-1 to TRBJ2-1; the D call of TRBD2 is as the table states it, not checked on the DNA. TRBV12-1 represents a pseudogene. This CDR3 comprises 16 residues. DNA for the CDR3: TGTGCCAGCAGCTTTGGGGGCGGGGGCTCCTACAATGAGCAGTTCTTC. It yields the protein CASSFGGGGSYNEQFF.